These 30 T cell receptor beta chains were sequenced from one sample in a study of regulatory T cells in long-lasting Graves disease. HTBI primers from iRepertoire and Arm-PCR of CDR3 regions yielded the TCR beta libraries. TCRdb re-derived calls from the multiplex PCR reads in MiXCR, one entry per CDR3 protein. The table lists hundreds of thousands of distinct CDR3 sequences, about 16% of them singletons. Noted time point: newly diagnosed GD, antithyroid drugs for less than 3 months. PBMC RNA served as the TCR library source. These same data were also listed under a study on T cells in Graves' hyperthyroidism and ophthalmopathy.

The source material was peripheral blood mononuclear cells (PBMCs), sampled at new diagnosis, from a patient treated with antithyroid drugs. Receptor source: a woman in her 30s with Graves disease.

In its sample, this clonotype was seen many times. The J gene is TRBJ2-1, the V gene TRBV5-1; tentatively, D is TRBD1 (7 bases). Germline CDR1 SGHRS, CDR2 YFSETQ. The ends were cut back, 0 bases at V and 15 bases at J, with 19 bases in the middle. The CDR3 is 14 amino acids. Written as DNA, the CDR3 is TGCGCCAGCAGCTTGGGAGGGACAGCCGAGGGGGGGTTCTTC. Its protein is CASSLGGTAEGGFF.

This clonotype came up many times. The chain has TRBV5-1 and TRBJ1-2, with TRBD1 as a possible D gene (6 bases). The V end was cut by 6 bases, the J end by 1 base, with 13 bases between. This CDR3 region has 14 residues. The V gene's germline CDR1 is SGHRS and CDR2 YFSETQ. The chain's CDR3 is CASNRDTVNYGYTF. The CDR3 DNA sequence: TGCGCCAGCAACCGGGACACGGTTAACTATGGCTACACCTTC.

At least ten counts were recorded for this clonotype. This sequence joins TRBV7-6 and TRBJ1-5; D gene ambiguous. CDR1 is SGHVS and CDR2 is FNYEAQ in the germline V gene. The CDR3 sequence is 13 residues long. V was clipped by 1 base and J by 6 bases, with 7 bases between them. The CDR3 protein is CASSLDLSQPQHF. In DNA form, the CDR3 reads TGTGCCAGCAGCTTAGATCTGAGTCAGCCCCAGCATTTT.

Of note for this clonotype: Just one base apart from a much larger clone, this may be a read error. This chain uses TRBV2 with TRBJ2-7; 7 positions agree with TRBD1. Germline CDR1 reads SNHLY; CDR2 reads FYNNEI. The junction had 13 bases not matched to a gene; V was cut back by 11 bases and J by 3 bases. The CDR3 is 14 amino acids. In nucleotides, the CDR3 is TGTGCCGGGCAGACCGAGACAGGGAGCTACGAGCAGTACTTC. It specifies CAGQTETGSYEQYF. The full variable domain, rest sourced from reference TRBV2 and TRBJ2-7, is EPEVTQTPSHQVTQMGQEVILRCVPISNHLYFYWYRQILGQKVEFLVSFYNNEISEKSEIFDDQFSVERPDGSNFTLKIRSTKLEDSAMYFCAGQTETGSYEQYFGPGTRLTVT.

This clonotype was detected ten times or more. This chain uses TRBV7-2 with TRBJ2-7; 7 nucleotides agree with TRBD2. CDR1 is SGHTA and CDR2 is FQGNSA in the germline V gene. J gave up 2 bases and V 0 bases, and 19 bases lay outside the gene matches. This CDR3 has 20 residues. The CDR3 region has the DNA TGTGCCAGCAGCTTAGCGGGGGAGGGGCGGAAAATAACTAGGACCTACGAGCAGTACTTC. Translation gives CASSLAGEGRKITRTYEQYF.

At least ten counts were recorded for this clonotype. The chain employs TRBV7-2 and TRBJ2-2, with 9 bases matching TRBD2. Losses at the gene ends were 3 bases for V and 5 bases for J; bases not matched to a gene: 1. CDR1 and CDR2 from the germline V gene are SGHTA and FQGNSA. The CDR3 loop spans 14 amino acids. The CDR3 here is CASSLSGRTGELFF. For the CDR3, the DNA is TGTGCCAGCAGCTTGAGCGGGAGGACCGGGGAGCTGTTTTTT. The full variable domain, rest sourced from reference TRBV7-2 and TRBJ2-2, is GAGVSQSPSNKVTEKGKDVELRCDPISGHTALYWYRQSLGQGLEFLIYFQGNSAPDKSGLPSDRFSAERTGGSVSTLTIQRTQQEDSAVYLCASSLSGRTGELFFGEGSRLTVL.

This clonotype was counted many times. This rearrangement joins TRBV7-9 to TRBJ2-1; D is perhaps TRBD2 (8 bases). The germline V and J ends were trimmed by 5 bases and 9 bases, with 17 bases remaining between them. Germline assignment: CDR1 SEHNR and CDR2 FQNEAQ (reference sequence). CDR3 length: 14 amino acids. The CDR3 protein is CASSTRGTRGEQFF. The CDR3 bases are TGTGCCAGCAGCACCAGGGGGACTAGAGGTGAGCAGTTCTTC.

This clonotype showed up many times. The chain employs TRBV19 and TRBJ1-1; D is unresolved. Germline CDR1 LNHDA, CDR2 SQIVND (reference sequence). Trimming shortened V by 3 bases and J by 2 bases, and 10 bases separated the two germline ends. The CDR3 is made up of 14 amino acids. The CDR3 is CASSISRVNTEAFF. CDR3 nucleotide sequence: TGTGCCAGTAGTATTTCCAGAGTCAACACTGAAGCTTTCTTT.

This clonotype was recorded at least ten times. The chain combines TRBV20-1 with TRBJ1-2; D ambiguous. Per germline, CDR1 DFQATT and CDR2 SNEGSKA (reference sequence). The CDR3 is 11 residues long. Trimming took 3 bases from V and 8 from J, leaving 10 bases between them. In nucleotides, the CDR3 is TGCAGTGCTAGTTGGACGGACGGCTACACCTTC. The encoded protein is CSASWTDGYTF.

This clonotype has ten or more counts. Sequence at one end of the junction differs from germline and may be a read error. The chain employs TRBV6-1 and TRBJ2-3; 7 bases fit TRBD2. CDR3 length: 14 amino acids. Germline-derived CDR1 and CDR2 are MNHNS and SASEGT. Here the CDR3 DNA reads TGCGCCAGCAGTGACCCGAGCGGGGTGAATACGCAGTATTTT. Translated: CASSDPSGVNTQYF.

There are many counts of this clonotype. This sequence joins TRBV20-1 and TRBJ2-7; no reliable D call. The CDR3 covers 16 residues. Germline V CDR1 and CDR2: DFQATT, SNEGSKA (reference sequence). Trimming cost V 0 bases and J 3 bases, with 18 bases left between them. CDR3 amino acids: CSARDSVAQTSYEQYF. The CDR3 DNA sequence: TGCAGTGCTAGAGATTCAGTGGCACAGACCAGCTACGAGCAGTACTTC.

This clonotype was observed at least ten times. The CDR3 spells CASSFSAGVGSDTQYF. CDR3 DNA sequence: TGTGCCAGCAGCTTCTCAGCGGGAGTCGGGTCAGATACGCAGTATTTT. This sequence joins TRBV11-2 and TRBJ2-3, with 8 bases fitting TRBD2. The CDR3 covers 16 residues. Germline V gene lookup returns CDR1 SGHAT and CDR2 FQNNGV. The V segment lost 3 bases and the J segment 4 bases; nucleotides outside the gene matches: 9.

The table lists this clonotype with many counts. The rearrangement links TRBV6-2 or TRBV6-3 to TRBJ2-1, with 10 positions matching TRBD2. Germline V lookup: CDR1 MNHEY, CDR2 SVGEGT. V gave up 5 bases and J gave up 8 bases; unmatched junction bases: 12. The CDR3 is made up of 16 amino acids. The CDR3 loop is CASSPHTAGGYDEQFF. CDR3 DNA sequence: TGTGCCAGCAGTCCCCACACAGCGGGAGGGTACGATGAGCAGTTCTTC.

This clonotype was detected many times. This chain joins TRBV7-9 and TRBJ2-1; the match to TRBD2 covers 13 bases. V shed 1 base and J 3 bases; nucleotides not matched to a gene: 12. This CDR3 spans 20 amino acids. Germline CDR1 SEHNR, CDR2 FQNEAQ (reference sequence). CDR3 sequence (DNA): TGTGCCAGCAGCTTAGGGGCAGGACTAGCGGGAGATAATAGCTACAATGAGCAGTTCTTC. Its translation: CASSLGAGLAGDNSYNEQFF.

This clonotype was seen many times. The V and J genes are TRBV2 and TRBJ2-1; possible D gene TRBD2, 5 bases. Germline assignment: CDR1 SNHLY and CDR2 FYNNEI. Trimming left V 6 bases short and J 0 bases short, with 18 bases between. The CDR3 totals 17 residues. The CDR3 loop reads CASRRLRRISSYNEQFF. The CDR3 DNA reads TGTGCCAGCAGGAGACTACGCCGGATAAGCTCCTACAATGAGCAGTTCTTC. The full variable domain, in which reference TRBV2 and TRBJ2-1 provide the parts outside the CDR3, is EPEVTQTPSHQVTQMGQEVILRCVPISNHLYFYWYRQILGQKVEFLVSFYNNEISEKSEIFDDQFSVERPDGSNFTLKIRSTKLEDSAMYFCASRRLRRISSYNEQFFGPGTRLTVL.

This clonotype has a count of ten or more. V is TRBV5-1 and J is TRBJ2-7; D not certain. The CDR3 length is 13 residues. V was clipped by 4 bases and J by 2 bases, with 10 bases between them. The germline V gene encodes CDR1 SGHRS and CDR2 YFSETQ. The CDR3 reads CASSHEDAYEQYF. CDR3 bases: TGCGCCAGCAGCCATGAGGATGCCTACGAGCAGTACTTC.

This clonotype appeared many times. The V gene is TRBV6-1, the J gene TRBJ2-6; TRBD2 aligns across 9 bases. The germline CDR1 and CDR2 sequences are MNHNS and SASEGT. The trim removed 5 bases at V and 4 bases at J, leaving 9 bases unmatched. The CDR3 extends over 17 amino acids. The CDR3 reads CASSRLAGAVGANVLTF. As DNA, the CDR3 is TGTGCCAGCAGTCGGTTAGCGGGAGCAGTCGGGGCCAACGTCCTGACTTTC.

In its sample, this clonotype was seen a few times. The chain joins TRBV6-1 to TRBJ1-1; the D gene is possibly TRBD1 (5 bases). The CDR3 contains 12 residues. CDR1 and CDR2 from the germline V gene are MNHNS and SASEGT. The CDR3 protein is CEVKGTTTEAFF. CDR3 nucleotide sequence: TGTGAAGTGAAGGGGACGACCACTGAAGCTTTCTTT.

This clonotype was found many times. V gene TRBV28 combines with J gene TRBJ2-7, with a tentative D call TRBD1 (5 bases). Deletions cut 7 bases from V and 4 bases from J, with 8 bases between. CDR1 and CDR2 (germline): MDHEN, SYDVKM. The CDR3 runs to 11 residues. The CDR3 here is CASKKGYEQYF. Written as DNA, the CDR3 is TGTGCCAGCAAAAAGGGGTACGAGCAGTACTTC.

This clonotype was observed a few times. The rearrangement links TRBV29-1 to TRBJ2-1; D is unclear. The germline CDR1 and CDR2 sequences are SQVTM and ANQGSEA. The CDR3 contains 11 residues. V was cut by 5 bases and J by 5 bases, with 7 bases left in between. CDR3 protein: CSVSRDNEQFF. The CDR3 coding sequence is TGCAGCGTTTCTAGGGACAATGAGCAGTTCTTC.

This clonotype was found many times. The chain joins TRBV3-1 to TRBJ2-7; 9 bases match TRBD2. The germline gives CDR1 LGHDT, CDR2 YNNKEL (reference sequence). The V gene end was trimmed by 2 bases and the J gene end by 7 bases; junction bases not matched to a gene: 6. The CDR3 length is 14 residues. The DNA of the CDR3 is TGTGCCAGCAGCCAACCGGGACTAGCAGGGGAGCAGTACTTC. Translated: CASSQPGLAGEQYF.

This clonotype was seen at least ten times. V is TRBV28 and J is TRBJ1-2, with 8 bases that match TRBD1. Germline CDR1 MDHEN, CDR2 SYDVKM. CDR3 length: 16 amino acids. J lost 4 bases, V lost 2 bases, and 9 bases had no gene match. CDR3 DNA: TGTGCCAGCAGTTTACTCCAGGGCAGGGGGCCCTATGGCTACACCTTC. This translates into CASSLLQGRGPYGYTF.

This clonotype was recorded many times. The genes are TRBV2 and TRBJ2-1; possibly TRBD2 for D (6 bases). This CDR3 comprises 17 residues. Looked up from germline, CDR1 is SNHLY and CDR2 is FYNNEI. The V end was cut by 3 bases, the J end by 1 base, with 16 bases between. The CDR3 nucleotides read TGTGCCAGCAGTGACCCCGGGGACTCCAATTCCTACAATGAGCAGTTCTTC. Its translation is CASSDPGDSNSYNEQFF. The variable domain in full, with the rest retrieved from reference TRBV2 and TRBJ2-1, is EPEVTQTPSHQVTQMGQEVILRCVPISNHLYFYWYRQILGQKVEFLVSFYNNEISEKSEIFDDQFSVERPDGSNFTLKIRSTKLEDSAMYFCASSDPGDSNSYNEQFFGPGTRLTVL.

The V gene is TRBV4-1, the J gene TRBJ2-1; 15 positions agree with TRBD2. This CDR3 region has 19 residues. J lost 4 bases, V lost 2 bases, and 9 bases had no gene match. Germline V gives CDR1 MGHRA, CDR2 YSYEKL. In DNA, the CDR3 is TGCGCCAGCAGCCAAAGGGGGACTAGCGGGAGGCTTAGGTACAATGAGCAGTTCTTC. Translated, it gives CASSQRGTSGRLRYNEQFF.

As to this clonotype: This CDR3 fails to terminate in the conserved phenylalanine or tryptophan, so it likely reflects a read error. The V call is TRBV7-9, the J call TRBJ2-2; TRBD1 aligns across 7 bases. The germline V gene encodes CDR1 SEHNR and CDR2 FQNEAQ (reference sequence). The CDR3 loop spans 14 amino acids. V lost 2 bases and J lost 6; bases outside the gene matches: 3. CDR3 sequence (DNA): TGTGCCAGCAGCTTACCACAGGGGTCCGGGGAGCTGTTTTCT. Protein sequence: CASSLPQGSGELFS.

V gene TRBV24-1 combines with J gene TRBJ2-1; D is possibly TRBD1 (5 bases). V was cut by 3 bases and J by 4 bases, with 15 bases left in between. The germline V gene has CDR1 KGHDR and CDR2 SFDVKD. The CDR3 covers 16 residues. The CDR3 DNA reads as TGTGCCACCAGTGATAGATCAGGGTTGTGGTACAATGAGCAGTTCTTC. It translates to CATSDRSGLWYNEQFF.

This clonotype was seen at least ten times. The V and J genes are TRBV30 and TRBJ1-1; possible D gene TRBD1, 6 bases. Looked up from germline, CDR1 is GTSNPN and CDR2 is SVGIG (reference sequence). V gave up 3 bases and J gave up 0 bases, with 17 bases separating them. The CDR3 is made up of 16 amino acids. The CDR3 is CAWSGDTYYMNTEAFF. The CDR3 DNA is TGTGCCTGGAGCGGGGACACTTACTACATGAACACTGAAGCTTTCTTT.

This clonotype was seen ten or more times. This chain joins TRBV6-5 and TRBJ2-7, with D unresolved. Trimming cost V 2 bases and J 7 bases, with 15 bases left between them. Germline loops: CDR1 MNHEY, CDR2 SVGAGI. This CDR3 is built from 14 residues. CDR3 sequence (DNA): TGTGCCAGCAGTTACCGGCGGAGAGCAAGGGAGCAGTACTTC. This translates into CASSYRRRAREQYF.

The chain employs TRBV20-1 and TRBJ2-7; TRBD2 matches 16 bases. Germline V gene lookup returns CDR1 DFQATT and CDR2 SNEGSKA (reference sequence). The CDR3 totals 19 residues. Trimming took 3 bases from V and 3 from J; bases not matched to a gene: 14. This chain's CDR3 is CSASLPPGLAGGFVYEQYF. The CDR3 region has the DNA TGCAGTGCTAGCCTACCACCGGGACTAGCGGGAGGGTTCGTCTACGAGCAGTACTTC.

In this sample, this clonotype turned up many times. V usage is TRBV12-3 or TRBV12-4 and J usage is TRBJ2-3; 9 bases fit TRBD1. The CDR3 has 15 amino acids. V was clipped by 3 bases and J by 9 bases; unmatched bases: 10. This CDR3 reads CASSFQGQGSRTQYF. CDR3 nucleotide sequence: TGTGCCAGCAGTTTCCAGGGACAGGGCTCTCGGACGCAGTATTTT.